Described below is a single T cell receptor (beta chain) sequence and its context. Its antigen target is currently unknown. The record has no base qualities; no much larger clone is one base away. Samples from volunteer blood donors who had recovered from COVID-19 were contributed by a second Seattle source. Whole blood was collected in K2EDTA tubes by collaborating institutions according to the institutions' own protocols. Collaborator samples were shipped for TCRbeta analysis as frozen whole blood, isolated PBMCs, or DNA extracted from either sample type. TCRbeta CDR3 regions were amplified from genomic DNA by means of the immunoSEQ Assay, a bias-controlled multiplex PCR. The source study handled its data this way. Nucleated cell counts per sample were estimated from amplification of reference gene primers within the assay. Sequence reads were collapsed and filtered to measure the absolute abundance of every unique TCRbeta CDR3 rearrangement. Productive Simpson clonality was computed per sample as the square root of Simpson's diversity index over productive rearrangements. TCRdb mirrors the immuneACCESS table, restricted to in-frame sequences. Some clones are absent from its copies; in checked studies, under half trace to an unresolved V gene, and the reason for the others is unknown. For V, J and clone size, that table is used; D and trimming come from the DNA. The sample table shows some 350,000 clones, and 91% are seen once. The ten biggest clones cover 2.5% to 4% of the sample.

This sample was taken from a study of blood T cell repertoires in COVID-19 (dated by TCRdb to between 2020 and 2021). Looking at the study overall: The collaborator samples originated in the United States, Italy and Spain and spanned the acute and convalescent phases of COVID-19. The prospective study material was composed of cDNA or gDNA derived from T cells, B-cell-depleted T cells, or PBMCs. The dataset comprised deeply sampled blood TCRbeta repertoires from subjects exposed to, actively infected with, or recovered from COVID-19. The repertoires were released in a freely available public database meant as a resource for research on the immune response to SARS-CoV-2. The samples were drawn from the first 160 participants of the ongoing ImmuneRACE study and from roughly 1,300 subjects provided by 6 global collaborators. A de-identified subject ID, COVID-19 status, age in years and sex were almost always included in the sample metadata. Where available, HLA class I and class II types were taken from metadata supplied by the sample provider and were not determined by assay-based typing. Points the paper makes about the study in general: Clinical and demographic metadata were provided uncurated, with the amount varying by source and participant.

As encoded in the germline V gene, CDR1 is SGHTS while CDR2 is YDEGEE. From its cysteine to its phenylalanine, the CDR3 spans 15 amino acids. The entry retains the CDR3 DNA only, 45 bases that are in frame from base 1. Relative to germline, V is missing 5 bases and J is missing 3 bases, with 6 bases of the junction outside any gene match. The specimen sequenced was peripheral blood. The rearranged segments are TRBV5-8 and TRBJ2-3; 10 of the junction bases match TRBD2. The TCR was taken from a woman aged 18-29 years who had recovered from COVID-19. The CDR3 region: CASSSSGRGTDTQYF. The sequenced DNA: TGTGCCAGCAGTTCTAGCGGGAGAGGGACAGATACGCAGTATTTT.